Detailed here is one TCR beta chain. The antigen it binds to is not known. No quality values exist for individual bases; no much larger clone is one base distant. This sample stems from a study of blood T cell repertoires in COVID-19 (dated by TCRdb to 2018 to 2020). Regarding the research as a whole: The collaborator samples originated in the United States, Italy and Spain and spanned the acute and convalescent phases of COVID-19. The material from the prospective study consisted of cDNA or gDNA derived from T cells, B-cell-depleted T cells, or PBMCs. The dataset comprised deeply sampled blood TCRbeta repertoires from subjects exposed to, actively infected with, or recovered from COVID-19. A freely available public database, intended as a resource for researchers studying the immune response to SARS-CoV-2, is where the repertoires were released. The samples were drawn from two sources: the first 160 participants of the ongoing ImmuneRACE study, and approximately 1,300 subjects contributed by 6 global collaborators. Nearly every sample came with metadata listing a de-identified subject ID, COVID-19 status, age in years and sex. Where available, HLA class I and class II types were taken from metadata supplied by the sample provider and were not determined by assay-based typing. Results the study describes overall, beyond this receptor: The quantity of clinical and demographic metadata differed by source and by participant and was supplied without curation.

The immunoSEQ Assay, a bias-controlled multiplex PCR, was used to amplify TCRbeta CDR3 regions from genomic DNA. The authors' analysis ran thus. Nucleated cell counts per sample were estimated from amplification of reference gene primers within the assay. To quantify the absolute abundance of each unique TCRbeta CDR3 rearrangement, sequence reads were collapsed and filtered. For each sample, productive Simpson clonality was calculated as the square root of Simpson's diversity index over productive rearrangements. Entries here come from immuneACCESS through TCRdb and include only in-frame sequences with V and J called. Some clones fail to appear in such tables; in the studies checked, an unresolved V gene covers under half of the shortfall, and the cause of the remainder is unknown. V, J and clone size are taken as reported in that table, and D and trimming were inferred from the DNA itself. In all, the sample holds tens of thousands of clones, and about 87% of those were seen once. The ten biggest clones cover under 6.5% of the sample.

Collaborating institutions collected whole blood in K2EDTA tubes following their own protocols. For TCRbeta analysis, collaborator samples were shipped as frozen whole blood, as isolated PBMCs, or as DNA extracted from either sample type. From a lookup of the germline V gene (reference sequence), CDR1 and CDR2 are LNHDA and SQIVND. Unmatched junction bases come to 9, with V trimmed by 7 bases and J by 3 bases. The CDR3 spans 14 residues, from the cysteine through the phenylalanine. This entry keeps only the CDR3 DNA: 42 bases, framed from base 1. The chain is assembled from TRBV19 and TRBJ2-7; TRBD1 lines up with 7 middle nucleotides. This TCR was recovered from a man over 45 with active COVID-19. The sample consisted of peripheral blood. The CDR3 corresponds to CASKGPGTDYEQYF. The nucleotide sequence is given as TGTGCCAGTAAGGGTCCGGGGACAGACTACGAGCAGTACTTC.